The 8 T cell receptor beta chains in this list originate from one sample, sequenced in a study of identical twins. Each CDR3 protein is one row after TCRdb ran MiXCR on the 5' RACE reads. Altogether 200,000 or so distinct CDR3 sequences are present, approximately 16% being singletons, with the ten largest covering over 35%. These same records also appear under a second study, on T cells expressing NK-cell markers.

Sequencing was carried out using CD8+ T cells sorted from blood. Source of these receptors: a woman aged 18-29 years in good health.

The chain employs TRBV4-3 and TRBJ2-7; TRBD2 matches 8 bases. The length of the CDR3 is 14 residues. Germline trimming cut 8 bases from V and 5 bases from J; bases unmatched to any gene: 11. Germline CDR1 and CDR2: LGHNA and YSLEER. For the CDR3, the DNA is TGCGCCAGCTGGGGCCAGCGGGAGAATAACGAGCAGTACTTC. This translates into CASWGQRENNEQYF.

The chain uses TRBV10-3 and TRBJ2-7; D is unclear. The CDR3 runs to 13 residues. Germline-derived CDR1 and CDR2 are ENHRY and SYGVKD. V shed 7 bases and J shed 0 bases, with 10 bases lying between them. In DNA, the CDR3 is TGTGCCATCACAGACTCCGGCTCCTACGAGCAGTACTTC. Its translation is CAITDSGSYEQYF.

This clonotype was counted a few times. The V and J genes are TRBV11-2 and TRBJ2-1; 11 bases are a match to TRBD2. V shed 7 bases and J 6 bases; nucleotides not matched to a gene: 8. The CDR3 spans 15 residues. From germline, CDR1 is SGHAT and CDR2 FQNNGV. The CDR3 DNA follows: TGTGCCAGCACCCATAGCGGGGGGGCCTTCAATGAGCAGTTCTTC. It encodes CASTHSGGAFNEQFF.

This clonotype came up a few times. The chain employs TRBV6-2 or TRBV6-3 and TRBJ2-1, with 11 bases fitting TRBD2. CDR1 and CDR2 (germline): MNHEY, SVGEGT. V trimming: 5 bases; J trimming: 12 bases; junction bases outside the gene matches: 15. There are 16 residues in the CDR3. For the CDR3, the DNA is TGTGCCAGCAGTGAGAACCTAGCGGGAGGCCCCCTTAGGCAGTTCTTC. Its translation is CASSENLAGGPLRQFF.

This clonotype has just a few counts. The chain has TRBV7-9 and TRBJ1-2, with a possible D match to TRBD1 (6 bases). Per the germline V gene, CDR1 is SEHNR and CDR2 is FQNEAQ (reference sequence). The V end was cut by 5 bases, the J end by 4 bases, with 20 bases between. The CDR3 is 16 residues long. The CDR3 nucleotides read TGTGCCAGCAGCCAAGTTGGGACGACAGGCCTCTATGGCTACACCTTC. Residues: CASSQVGTTGLYGYTF.

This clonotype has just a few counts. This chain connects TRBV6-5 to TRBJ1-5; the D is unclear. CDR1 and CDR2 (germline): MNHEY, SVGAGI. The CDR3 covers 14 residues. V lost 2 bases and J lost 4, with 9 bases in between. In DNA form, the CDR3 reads TGTGCCAGCAGTTACGGGCCAGCGAATCAGCCCCAGCATTTT. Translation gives CASSYGPANQPQHF.

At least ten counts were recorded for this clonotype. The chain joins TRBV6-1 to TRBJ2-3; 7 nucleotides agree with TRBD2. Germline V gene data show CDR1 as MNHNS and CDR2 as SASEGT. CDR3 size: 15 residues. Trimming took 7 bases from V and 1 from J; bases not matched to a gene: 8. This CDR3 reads CASTVSGTGTDTQYF. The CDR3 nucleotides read TGTGCCAGCACCGTAAGCGGGACCGGCACAGATACGCAGTATTTT.

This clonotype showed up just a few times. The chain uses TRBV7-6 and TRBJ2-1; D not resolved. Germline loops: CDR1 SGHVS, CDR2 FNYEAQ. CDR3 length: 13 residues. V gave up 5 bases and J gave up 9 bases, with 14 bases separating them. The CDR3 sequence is CASSPVVVSEQFF. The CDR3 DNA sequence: TGTGCCAGCAGCCCCGTTGTTGTTAGTGAGCAGTTCTTC.